This TCR beta chain was observed in a study of blood T cell repertoires in COVID-19. About the research overall: Samples of COVID-19 (acute and convalescent) were obtained from the United States, Italy and Spain. Sources were T cells, B-cell-depleted T cells, or PBMCs; the material itself was cDNA or gDNA.

Germline V lookup: CDR1 MNHEY, CDR2 SMNVEV (reference sequence). The CDR3 covers 13 residues. V gave up 7 bases and J gave up 1 base, with 10 bases separating them. This clone was recorded only once. Profiling relied on immunoSEQ multiplex PCR, and the TCRdb table lists in-frame clones only, not all of them. The data hold some 150,000 clones, with approximately 84% observed a single time. Sequencing input: peripheral blood. The chain links TRBV27 to TRBJ1-1; D remains unclear. The TCR comes from a human donor in a cohort sampled during active COVID-19. The CDR3 loop reads CASTRRGNTEAFF. Here the CDR3 DNA reads TGTGCCAGCACCCGTCGGGGGAACACTGAAGCTTTCTTT.